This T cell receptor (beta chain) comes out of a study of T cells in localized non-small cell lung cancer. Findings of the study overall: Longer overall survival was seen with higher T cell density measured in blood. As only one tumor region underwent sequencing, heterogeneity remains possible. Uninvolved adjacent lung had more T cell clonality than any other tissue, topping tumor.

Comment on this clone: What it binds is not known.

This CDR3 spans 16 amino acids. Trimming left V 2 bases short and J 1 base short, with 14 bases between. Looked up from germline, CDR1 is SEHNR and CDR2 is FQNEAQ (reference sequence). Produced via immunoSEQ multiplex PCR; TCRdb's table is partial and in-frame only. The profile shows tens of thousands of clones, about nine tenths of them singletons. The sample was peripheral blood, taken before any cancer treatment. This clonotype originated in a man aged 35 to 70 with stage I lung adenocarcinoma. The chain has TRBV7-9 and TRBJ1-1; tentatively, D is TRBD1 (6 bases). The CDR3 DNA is TGTGCCAGCAGCTTACGGGGGGCGAGTGCGAACACTGAAGCTTTCTTT. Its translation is CASSLRGASANTEAFF.